The clone carrying this T cell receptor beta chain has at least ten counts. Its antigen remains unknown. The TCR beta CDR3 regions underwent amplification using RNA transcripts as the source. The HTBI primer set drove a first-round RT-PCR of the TCR CDR3. TCRdb re-called the multiplex PCR reads through MiXCR, storing one row per CDR3 protein. Seen here are about 200,000 distinct CDR3 sequences, about a sixth observed once, and the top ten hold 50%. These data originate in a study of T cells in Graves' hyperthyroidism and ophthalmopathy. General study findings and limits: The model anticipated ophthalmopathy a median about 7 months pre-onset.

The sequenced sample consisted of blood. The receptor was isolated from a man in his fifties with Graves' hyperthyroidism.

CDR3 residues: CASNPGTGEETQYF. For the CDR3, the DNA is TGTGCCAGCAACCCCGGGACAGGGGAAGAGACCCAGTACTTC. The J gene is TRBJ2-5, the V gene TRBV7-2; 10 bases align to TRBD1. Germline V gives CDR1 SGHTA, CDR2 FQGNSA. The CDR3 is 14 residues long. The junction had 5 bases not matched to a gene; V was cut back by 7 bases and J by 3 bases.